The clone carrying this T cell receptor beta chain appeared a few times. What it binds is unknown. cDNA libraries of TCR beta carried unique molecular identifiers. TCRdb re-called the PCR reads with MiXCR, one entry per CDR3 protein. The repertoire holds about 430,000 distinct CDR3 sequences, with over 30% as singletons. This CDR3 contains 17 residues. Germline assignment: CDR1 MNHEY and CDR2 SVGEGT. V was trimmed by 0 bases and J by 2 bases, leaving 14 bases between them. The sample originates from a study of post-analysis software for immune sequencing data. Study observations and caveats: Normalized Chao1 diversity in multiple sclerosis patients fell significantly below that of controls. Patients carried five TRBV segments more frequently than controls did, and TRBV5-6, TRBV5-1 and TRBV20-1 were among them.

The chain combines TRBV6-2 or TRBV6-3 with TRBJ2-1; possibly TRBD1 for D (5 bases). The sequencing sample was made of blood. The clonotype originates from a girl aged 2-15 years with multiple sclerosis. This CDR3 is CASSYSPNRPPYNEQFF. Here the CDR3 DNA reads TGTGCCAGCAGTTACTCCCCCAACAGGCCTCCCTACAATGAGCAGTTCTTC.